This T cell receptor (beta chain) was recovered during a study of T cell changes during pregnancy in multiple sclerosis. Germline loops: CDR1 MDHEN, CDR2 SYDVKM. Trimming took 3 bases from V and 1 from J; bases not matched to a gene: 7. The CDR3 runs 16 residues. This table comes from immunoSEQ multiplex PCR, and its TCRdb copy is limited to in-frame clones, with some not included. The sample carries 98,000 or so clones, 93% recorded once. The sequence was collected from a female donor with multiple sclerosis, enrolled in a pregnancy study. Specimen: peripheral blood, collected after pregnancy. The chain carries TRBV28 and TRBJ1-1; 8 bases align to TRBD1. CDR3: CASSFHSGGGNTEAFF. The CDR3 coding sequence is TGTGCCAGCAGTTTTCATTCAGGGGGCGGGAACACTGAAGCTTTCTTT.